These 5 T cell receptor beta chains were sequenced from one sample in a study of T cell responses to AZD1222 COVID-19 vaccine. The assay was immunoSEQ multiplex PCR, and TCRdb's table has in-frame clones only and misses some. The sample records around 100,000 clones, about 90% being singletons. The material sequenced was peripheral blood, taken on day 0 of AZD1222 vaccination. The receptors were gathered from an adult in good health.

Details on this clone: One junction end disagrees with the germline gene, perhaps due to a read error. The V gene is TRBV4-2, the J gene TRBJ1-2; 7 bases map to TRBD1. The CDR3 runs 11 residues. Germline V CDR1 and CDR2: LGHNA, YNFKEQ. CDR3 coding DNA: TGTGCCAGCAGCCAGGAGGACAGGCGACTCTTC. This translates into CASSQEDRRLF.

This clone was detected once. The chain recombines TRBV5-6 with TRBJ1-1, with TRBD1 as a possible D gene (6 bases). From germline, CDR1 is SGHDT and CDR2 YYEEEE. The ends were cut back, 3 bases at V and 0 bases at J, with 9 bases in the middle. The CDR3 length is 14 residues. This CDR3 reads CASSWGHLNTEAFF. The DNA of the CDR3 is TGTGCCAGCAGCTGGGGACACCTGAACACTGAAGCTTTCTTT. The complete variable domain, with remaining parts taken from reference TRBV5-6 and TRBJ1-1, reads DAGVTQSPTHLIKTRGQQVTLRCSPKSGHDTVSWYQQALGQGPQFIFQYYEEEERQRGNFPDRFSGHQFPNYSSELNVNALLLGDSALYLCASSWGHLNTEAFFGQGTRLTVV.

The chain is built from TRBV7-2 and TRBJ2-7; maybe TRBD2 (6 bases). CDR1 is SGHTA, CDR2 FQGNSA, per germline. Trimming left V 0 bases short and J 2 bases short, with 14 bases between. The length of the CDR3 is 16 residues. The CDR3 sequence: CASSLANSGVAYEQYF. The CDR3 coding sequence is TGTGCCAGCAGCTTAGCGAACTCGGGGGTAGCCTACGAGCAGTACTTC.

The chain employs TRBV28 and TRBJ1-5; D perhaps matches TRBD1 (6 bases). Germline V lookup: CDR1 MDHEN, CDR2 SYDVKM. V lost 3 bases to trimming and J lost 6 bases, with 18 bases between them. The CDR3 is made up of 16 amino acids. The CDR3 reads CASSFRGALSGQPQHF. The CDR3 DNA follows: TGTGCCAGCAGTTTTCGGGGGGCGCTATCTGGTCAGCCCCAGCATTTT.

The rearrangement links TRBV5-1 to TRBJ1-2; D gene ambiguous. The V and J ends lost 0 bases and 3 bases respectively, with 27 bases between them. This CDR3 comprises 20 residues. Looked up from germline, CDR1 is SGHRS and CDR2 is YFSETQ. The CDR3 is CASSLALGGGLGLSDYGYTF. DNA of the CDR3: TGCGCCAGCAGCTTGGCCCTAGGAGGCGGGTTGGGTCTTTCGGACTATGGCTACACCTTC. Together with reference TRBV5-1 and TRBJ1-2, the CDR3 gives the full variable domain: KAGVTQTPRYLIKTRGQQVTLSCSPISGHRSVSWYQQTPGQGLQFLFEYFSETQRNKGNFPGRFSGRQFSNSRSEMNVSTLELGDSALYLCASSLALGGGLGLSDYGYTFGSGTRLTVV.